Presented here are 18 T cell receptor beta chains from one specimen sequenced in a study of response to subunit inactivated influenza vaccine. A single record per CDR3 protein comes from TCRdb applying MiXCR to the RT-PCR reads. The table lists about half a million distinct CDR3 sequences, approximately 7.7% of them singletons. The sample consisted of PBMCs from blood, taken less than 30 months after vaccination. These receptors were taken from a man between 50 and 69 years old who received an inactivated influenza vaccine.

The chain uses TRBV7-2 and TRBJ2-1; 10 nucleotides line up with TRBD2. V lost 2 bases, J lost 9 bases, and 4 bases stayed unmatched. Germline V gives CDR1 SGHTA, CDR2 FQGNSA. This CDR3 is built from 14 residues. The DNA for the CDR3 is TGTGCCAGCAGCTTACTCCTAGCGGGAGTTGAGCAGTTCTTC. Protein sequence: CASSLLLAGVEQFF.

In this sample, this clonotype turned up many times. Here the CDR3 reads CASSPITAGQINEKLFF. CDR3 sequence (DNA): TGTGCCAGCTCACCAATCACTGCGGGACAGATTAATGAAAAACTGTTTTTT. This sequence joins TRBV18 and TRBJ1-4, with 7 bases lining up with TRBD1. Germline-derived CDR1 and CDR2 are KGHSH and LQKENI. V shed 2 bases and J 4 bases; nucleotides not matched to a gene: 10. The CDR3 runs 17 residues.

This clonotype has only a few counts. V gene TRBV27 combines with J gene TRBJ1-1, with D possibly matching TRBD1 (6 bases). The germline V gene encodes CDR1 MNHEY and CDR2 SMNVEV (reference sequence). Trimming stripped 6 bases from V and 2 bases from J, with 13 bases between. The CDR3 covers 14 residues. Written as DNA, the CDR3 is TGTGCCAGCAGGGTACAGGGCCCTAACACTGAAGCTTTCTTT. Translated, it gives CASRVQGPNTEAFF.

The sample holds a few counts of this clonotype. CDR3 loop: CASSASGTQLFF. The CDR3 nucleotides read TGCGCCAGCAGCGCATCAGGGACTCAGCTGTTTTTT. J is TRBJ2-2 and V is TRBV5-1; a weak D match, TRBD2 (6 bases). V lost 4 bases to trimming and J lost 12 bases, with 13 bases between them. CDR1 is SGHRS and CDR2 is YFSETQ in the germline V gene. The CDR3 is 12 residues long.

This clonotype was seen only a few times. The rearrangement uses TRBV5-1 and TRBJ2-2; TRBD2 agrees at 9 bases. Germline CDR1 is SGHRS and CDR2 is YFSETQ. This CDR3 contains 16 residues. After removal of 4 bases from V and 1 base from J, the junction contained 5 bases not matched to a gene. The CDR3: CASSTRLAVNTGELFF. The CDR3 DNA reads TGCGCCAGCAGCACAAGACTAGCGGTGAACACCGGGGAGCTGTTTTTT.

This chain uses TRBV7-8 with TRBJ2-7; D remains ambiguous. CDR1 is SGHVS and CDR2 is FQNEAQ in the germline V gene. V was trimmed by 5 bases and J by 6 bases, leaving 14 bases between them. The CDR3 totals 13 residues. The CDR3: CASSPNFGSEQYF. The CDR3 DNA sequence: TGTGCCAGCAGCCCCAATTTTGGGTCCGAGCAGTACTTC.

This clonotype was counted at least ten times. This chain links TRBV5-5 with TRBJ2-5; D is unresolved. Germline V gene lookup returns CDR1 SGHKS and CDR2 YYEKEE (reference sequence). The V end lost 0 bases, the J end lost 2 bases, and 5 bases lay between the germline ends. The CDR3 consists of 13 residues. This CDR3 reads CASSLAFQETQYF. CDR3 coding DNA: TGTGCCAGCAGCTTGGCCTTTCAAGAGACCCAGTACTTC.

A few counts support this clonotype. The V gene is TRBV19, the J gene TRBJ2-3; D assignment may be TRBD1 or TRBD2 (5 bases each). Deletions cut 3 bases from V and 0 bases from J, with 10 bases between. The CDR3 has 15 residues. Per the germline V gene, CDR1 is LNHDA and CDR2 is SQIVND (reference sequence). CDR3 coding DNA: TGTGCCAGTAGTATGAGGGGCACTAGCACAGATACGCAGTATTTT. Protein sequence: CASSMRGTSTDTQYF. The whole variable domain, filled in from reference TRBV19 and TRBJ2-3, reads DGGITQSPKYLFRKEGQNVTLSCEQNLNHDAMYWYRQDPGQGLRLIYYSQIVNDFQKGDIAEGYSVSREKKESFPLTVTSAQKNPTAFYLCASSMRGTSTDTQYFGPGTRLTVL.

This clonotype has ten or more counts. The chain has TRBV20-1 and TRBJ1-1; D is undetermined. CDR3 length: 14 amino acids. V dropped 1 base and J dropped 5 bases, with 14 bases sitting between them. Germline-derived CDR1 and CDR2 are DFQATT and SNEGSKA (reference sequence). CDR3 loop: CSARALGVSTEAFF. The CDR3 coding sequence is TGCAGTGCTAGAGCCCTCGGGGTCTCAACTGAAGCTTTCTTT.

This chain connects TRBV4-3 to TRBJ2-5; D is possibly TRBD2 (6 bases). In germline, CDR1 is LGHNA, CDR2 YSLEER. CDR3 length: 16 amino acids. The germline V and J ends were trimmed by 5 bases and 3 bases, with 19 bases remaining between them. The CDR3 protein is CASSSGAGLVEETQYF. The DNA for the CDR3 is TGCGCCAGCAGCTCCGGCGCGGGACTCGTAGAAGAGACCCAGTACTTC.

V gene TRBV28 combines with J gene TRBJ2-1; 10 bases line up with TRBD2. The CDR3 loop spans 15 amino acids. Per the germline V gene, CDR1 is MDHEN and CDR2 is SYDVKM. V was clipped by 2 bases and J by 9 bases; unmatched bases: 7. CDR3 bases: TGTGCCAGCAGTTTAGGAGGAACTAGCGGGGTTGAGCAGTTCTTC. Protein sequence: CASSLGGTSGVEQFF.

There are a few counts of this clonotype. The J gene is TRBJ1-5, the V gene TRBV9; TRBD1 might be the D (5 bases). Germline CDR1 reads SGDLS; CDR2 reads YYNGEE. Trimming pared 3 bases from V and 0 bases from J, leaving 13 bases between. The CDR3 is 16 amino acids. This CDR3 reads CASSEGMGYSNQPQHF. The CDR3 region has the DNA TGTGCCAGCAGCGAGGGGATGGGATATAGCAATCAGCCCCAGCATTTT. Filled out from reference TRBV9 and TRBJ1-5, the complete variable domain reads DSGVTQTPKHLITATGQRVTLRCSPRSGDLSVYWYQQSLDQGLQFLIQYYNGEERAKGNILERFSAQQFPDLHSELNLSSLELGDSALYFCASSEGMGYSNQPQHFGDGTRLSIL.

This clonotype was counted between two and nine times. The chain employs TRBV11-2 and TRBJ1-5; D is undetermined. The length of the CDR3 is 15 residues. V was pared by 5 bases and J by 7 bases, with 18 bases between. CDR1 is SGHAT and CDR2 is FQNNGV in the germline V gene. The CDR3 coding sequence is TGTGCCAGCAGCCCAGGACCCTCAGGAAGGCAGCCCCAGCATTTT. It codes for CASSPGPSGRQPQHF.

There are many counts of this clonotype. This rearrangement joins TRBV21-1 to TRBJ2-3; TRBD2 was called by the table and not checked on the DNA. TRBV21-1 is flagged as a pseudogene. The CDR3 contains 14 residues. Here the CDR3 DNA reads TGTGCCAGCTCATCGCGGGAGGGCCACGATACGCAGTATTTT. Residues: CASSSREGHDTQYF.

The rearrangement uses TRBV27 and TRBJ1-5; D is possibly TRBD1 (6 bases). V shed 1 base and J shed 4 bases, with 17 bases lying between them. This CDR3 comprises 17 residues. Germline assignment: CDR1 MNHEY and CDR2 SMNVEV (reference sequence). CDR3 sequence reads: CASSLYGRQGNNQPQHF. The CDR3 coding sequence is TGTGCCAGCAGTTTATACGGAAGGCAGGGGAATAATCAGCCCCAGCATTTT.

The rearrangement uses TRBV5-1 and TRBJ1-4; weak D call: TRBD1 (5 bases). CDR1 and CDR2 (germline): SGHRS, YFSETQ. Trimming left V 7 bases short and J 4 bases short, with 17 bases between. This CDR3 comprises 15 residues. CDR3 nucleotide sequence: TGCGCCAGCGGCATTGAGGGACGGCTTAATGAAAAACTGTTTTTT. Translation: CASGIEGRLNEKLFF.

CDR3 amino acids: CASSPTGTSWETQYF. In DNA, the CDR3 is TGTGCCAGCAGCCCGACCGGGACTAGTTGGGAGACCCAGTACTTC. The J gene is TRBJ2-5, the V gene TRBV3-1, with 8 positions matching TRBD2. The CDR3 sequence is 15 residues long. CDR1 and CDR2 from the germline V gene are LGHDT and YNNKEL (reference sequence). V lost 4 bases to trimming and J lost 5 bases; unmatched junction nucleotides: 9.

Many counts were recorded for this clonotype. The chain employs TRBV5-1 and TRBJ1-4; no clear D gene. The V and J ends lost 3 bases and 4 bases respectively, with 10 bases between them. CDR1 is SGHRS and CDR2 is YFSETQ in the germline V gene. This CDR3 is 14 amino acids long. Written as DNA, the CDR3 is TGCGCCAGCAGCTCGGGTGTCCTTAATGAAAAACTGTTTTTT. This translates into CASSSGVLNEKLFF.